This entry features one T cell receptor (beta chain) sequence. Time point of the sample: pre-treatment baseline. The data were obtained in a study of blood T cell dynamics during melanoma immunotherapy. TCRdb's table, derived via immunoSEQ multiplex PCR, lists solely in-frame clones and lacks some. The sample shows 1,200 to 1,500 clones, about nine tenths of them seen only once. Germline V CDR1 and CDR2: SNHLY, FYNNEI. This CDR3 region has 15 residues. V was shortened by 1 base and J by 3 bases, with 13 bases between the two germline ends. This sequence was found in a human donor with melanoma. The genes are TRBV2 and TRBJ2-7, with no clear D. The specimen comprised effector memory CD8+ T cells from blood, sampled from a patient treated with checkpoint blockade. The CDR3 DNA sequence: TGTGCCAGCAGTGAAGGGTCCCCAGGATACTACGAGCAGTACTTC. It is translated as CASSEGSPGYYEQYF.